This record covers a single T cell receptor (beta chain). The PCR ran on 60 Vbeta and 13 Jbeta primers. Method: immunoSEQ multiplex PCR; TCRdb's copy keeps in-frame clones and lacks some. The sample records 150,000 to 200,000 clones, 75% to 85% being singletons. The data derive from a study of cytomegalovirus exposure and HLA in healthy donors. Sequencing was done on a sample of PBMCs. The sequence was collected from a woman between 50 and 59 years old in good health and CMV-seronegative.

The CDR3 loop reads CASSSPPSLRYEQYF. In nucleotides, the CDR3 is TGTGCCAGCAGTTCTCCTCCTAGTCTGCGCTACGAGCAGTACTTC. The rearrangement joins TRBV28 to TRBJ2-5; no clear D gene. The DNA end lines up better with TRBJ2-7; the J call may be wrong. The CDR3 extends over 15 amino acids. Per germline, CDR1 MDHEN and CDR2 SYDVKM.